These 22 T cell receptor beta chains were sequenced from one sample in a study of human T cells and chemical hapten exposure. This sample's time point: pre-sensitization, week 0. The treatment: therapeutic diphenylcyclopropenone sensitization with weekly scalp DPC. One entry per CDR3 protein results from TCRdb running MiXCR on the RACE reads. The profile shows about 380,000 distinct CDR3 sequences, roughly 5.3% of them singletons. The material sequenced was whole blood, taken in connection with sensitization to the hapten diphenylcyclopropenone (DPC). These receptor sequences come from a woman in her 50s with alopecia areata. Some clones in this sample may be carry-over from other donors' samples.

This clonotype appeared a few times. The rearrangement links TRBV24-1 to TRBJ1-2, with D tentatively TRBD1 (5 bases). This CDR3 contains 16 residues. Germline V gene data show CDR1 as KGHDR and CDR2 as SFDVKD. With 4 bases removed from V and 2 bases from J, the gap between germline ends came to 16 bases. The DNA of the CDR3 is TGTGCCACCAGTGAATATGCCCCGACAGCCAACTATGGCTACACCTTC. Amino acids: CATSEYAPTANYGYTF.

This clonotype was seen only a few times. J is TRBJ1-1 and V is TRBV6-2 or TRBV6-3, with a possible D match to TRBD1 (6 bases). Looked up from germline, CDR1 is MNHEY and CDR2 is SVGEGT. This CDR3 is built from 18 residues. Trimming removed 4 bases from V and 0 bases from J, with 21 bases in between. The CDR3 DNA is TGTGCCAGCAGTTCGCTATTGCCGATCACAGGGATGAACACTGAAGCTTTCTTT. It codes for CASSSLLPITGMNTEAFF.

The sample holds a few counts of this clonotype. The CDR3: CASTSPRGSGYGEQYF. The CDR3 DNA is TGTGCCAGCACCTCCCCGCGGGGTAGCGGGTACGGGGAGCAGTACTTC. V and J are TRBV28 and TRBJ2-7; 7 nucleotides match TRBD2. Losses at the gene ends were 7 bases for V and 7 bases for J; bases not matched to a gene: 19. Germline CDR1 and CDR2: MDHEN and SYDVKM. CDR3 length equals 16 residues. The full variable domain, completed using reference TRBV28 and TRBJ2-7, is DVKVTQSSRYLVKRTGEKVFLECVQDMDHENMFWYRQDPGLGLRLIYFSYDVKMKEKGDIPEGYSVSREKKERFSLILESASTNQTSMYLCASTSPRGSGYGEQYFGPGTRLTVT.

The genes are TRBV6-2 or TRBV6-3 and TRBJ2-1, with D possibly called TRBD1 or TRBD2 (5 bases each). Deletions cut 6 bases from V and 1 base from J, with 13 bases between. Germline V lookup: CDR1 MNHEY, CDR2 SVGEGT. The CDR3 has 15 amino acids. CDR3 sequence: CASSNRGGSYNEQFF. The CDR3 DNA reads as TGTGCCAGCAGCAACCGGGGCGGATCCTACAATGAGCAGTTCTTC.

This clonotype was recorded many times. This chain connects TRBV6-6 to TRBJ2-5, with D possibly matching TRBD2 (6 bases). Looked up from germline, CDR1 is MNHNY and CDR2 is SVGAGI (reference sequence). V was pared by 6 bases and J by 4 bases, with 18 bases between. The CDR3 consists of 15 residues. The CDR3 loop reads CASRPGTPRGETQYF. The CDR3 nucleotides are TGTGCCAGCAGACCCGGGACTCCGAGGGGAGAGACCCAGTACTTC.

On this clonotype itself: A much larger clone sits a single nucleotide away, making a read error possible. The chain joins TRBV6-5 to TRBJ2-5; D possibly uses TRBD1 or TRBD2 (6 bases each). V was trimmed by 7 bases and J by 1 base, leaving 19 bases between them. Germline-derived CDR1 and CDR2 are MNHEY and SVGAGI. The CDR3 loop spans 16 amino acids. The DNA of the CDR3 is TGTGCCAGCACCTTCTCGCGGACGGGGGCCCAAGAGACCCAGTACTTC. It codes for CASTFSRTGAQETQYF.

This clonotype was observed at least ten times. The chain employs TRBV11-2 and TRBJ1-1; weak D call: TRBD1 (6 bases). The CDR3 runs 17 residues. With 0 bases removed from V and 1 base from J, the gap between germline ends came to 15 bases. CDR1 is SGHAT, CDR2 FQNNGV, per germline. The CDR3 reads CASSLDSNRASNTEAFF. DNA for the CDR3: TGTGCCAGCAGCTTAGATTCTAACAGGGCTTCGAACACTGAAGCTTTCTTT.

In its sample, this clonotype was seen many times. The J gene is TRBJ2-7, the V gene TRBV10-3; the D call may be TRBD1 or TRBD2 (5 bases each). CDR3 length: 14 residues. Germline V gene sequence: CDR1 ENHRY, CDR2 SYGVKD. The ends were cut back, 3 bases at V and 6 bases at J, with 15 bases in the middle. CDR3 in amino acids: CAISDQNRGGEQYF. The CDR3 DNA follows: TGTGCCATCAGTGACCAGAATCGGGGCGGCGAGCAGTACTTC.

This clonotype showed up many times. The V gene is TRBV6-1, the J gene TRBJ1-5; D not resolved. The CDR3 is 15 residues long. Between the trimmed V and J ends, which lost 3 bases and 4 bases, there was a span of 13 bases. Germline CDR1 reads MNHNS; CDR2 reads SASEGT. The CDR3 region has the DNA TGTGCCAGCAGTGACGCAGTTTTAGGAAATCAGCCCCAGCATTTT. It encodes CASSDAVLGNQPQHF.

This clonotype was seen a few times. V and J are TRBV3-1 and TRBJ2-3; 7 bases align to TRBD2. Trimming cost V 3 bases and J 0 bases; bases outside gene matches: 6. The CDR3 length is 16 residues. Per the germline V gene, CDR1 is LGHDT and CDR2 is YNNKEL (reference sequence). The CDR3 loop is CASSQGGRVSTDTQYF. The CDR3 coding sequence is TGTGCCAGCAGCCAGGGCGGGAGAGTGAGCACAGATACGCAGTATTTT.

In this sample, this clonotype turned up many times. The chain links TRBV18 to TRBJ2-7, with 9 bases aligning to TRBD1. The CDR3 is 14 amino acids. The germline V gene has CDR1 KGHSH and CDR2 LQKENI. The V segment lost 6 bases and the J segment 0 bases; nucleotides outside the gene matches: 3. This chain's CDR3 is CASSTGGGSYEQYF. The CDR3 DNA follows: TGTGCCAGCTCCACAGGGGGCGGCTCCTACGAGCAGTACTTC.

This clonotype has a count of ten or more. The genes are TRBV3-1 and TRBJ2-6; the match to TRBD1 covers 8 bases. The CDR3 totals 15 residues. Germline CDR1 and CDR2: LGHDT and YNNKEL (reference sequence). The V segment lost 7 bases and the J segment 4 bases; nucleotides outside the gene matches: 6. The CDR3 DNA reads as TGTGCCAGCACCGGACAGGGAGCGGGGGCCAACGTCCTGACTTTC. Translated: CASTGQGAGANVLTF.

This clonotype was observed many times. CDR3 sequence reads: CASSYSSNYGGGYTF. Here the CDR3 DNA reads TGTGCCAGCAGTTACTCCTCGAACTATGGCGGCGGCTACACCTTC. V and J are TRBV6-5 and TRBJ1-2; no clear D gene. Trimming removed 0 bases at V and 8 bases at J, with 16 bases between. CDR3 length equals 15 residues. Germline CDR1 is MNHEY and CDR2 is SVGAGI.

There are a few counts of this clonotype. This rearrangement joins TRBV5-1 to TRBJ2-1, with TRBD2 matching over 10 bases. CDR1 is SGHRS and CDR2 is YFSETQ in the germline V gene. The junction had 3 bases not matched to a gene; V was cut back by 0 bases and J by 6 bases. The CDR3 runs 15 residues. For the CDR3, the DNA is TGCGCCAGCAGCTTGGCACTAGCGGGAAGCAATGAGCAGTTCTTC. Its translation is CASSLALAGSNEQFF.

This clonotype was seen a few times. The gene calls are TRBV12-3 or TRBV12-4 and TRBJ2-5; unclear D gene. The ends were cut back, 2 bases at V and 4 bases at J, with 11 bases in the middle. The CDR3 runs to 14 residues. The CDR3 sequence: CASSLMRQPETQYF. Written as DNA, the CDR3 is TGTGCCAGCAGTTTAATGAGGCAGCCAGAGACCCAGTACTTC.

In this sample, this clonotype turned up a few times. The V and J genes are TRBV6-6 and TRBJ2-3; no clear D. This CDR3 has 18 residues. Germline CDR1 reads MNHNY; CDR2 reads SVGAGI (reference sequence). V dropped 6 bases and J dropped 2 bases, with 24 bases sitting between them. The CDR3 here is CASSDQLWTQDYTDTQYF. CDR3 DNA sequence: TGTGCCAGCAGCGACCAGCTTTGGACCCAGGATTACACAGATACGCAGTATTTT.

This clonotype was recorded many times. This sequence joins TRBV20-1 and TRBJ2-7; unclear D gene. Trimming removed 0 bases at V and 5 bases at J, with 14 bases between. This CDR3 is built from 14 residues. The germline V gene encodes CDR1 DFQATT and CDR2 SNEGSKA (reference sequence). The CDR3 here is CSARDLKIDDEQYF. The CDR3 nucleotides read TGCAGTGCTAGAGATTTGAAGATCGACGACGAGCAGTACTTC.

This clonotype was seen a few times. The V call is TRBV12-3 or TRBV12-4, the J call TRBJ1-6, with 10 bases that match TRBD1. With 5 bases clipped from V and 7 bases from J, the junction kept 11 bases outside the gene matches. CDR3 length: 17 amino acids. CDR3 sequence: CASSTTGGLNFNSPLHF. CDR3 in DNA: TGTGCCAGCAGTACGACAGGGGGCCTTAACTTCAATTCACCCCTCCACTTT.

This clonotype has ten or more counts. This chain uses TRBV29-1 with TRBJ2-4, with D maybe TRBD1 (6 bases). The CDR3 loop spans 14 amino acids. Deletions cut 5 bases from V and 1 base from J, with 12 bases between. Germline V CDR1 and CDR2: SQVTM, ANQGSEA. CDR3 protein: CSVIQGRAKNIQYF. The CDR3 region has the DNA TGCAGCGTTATACAGGGAAGGGCCAAAAACATTCAGTACTTC. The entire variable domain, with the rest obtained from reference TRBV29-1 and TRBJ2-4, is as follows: SAVISQKPSRDICQRGTSLTIQCQVDSQVTMMFWYRQQPGQSLTLIATANQGSEATYESGFVIDKFPISRPNLTFSTLTVSNMSPEDSSIYLCSVIQGRAKNIQYFGAGTRLSVL.

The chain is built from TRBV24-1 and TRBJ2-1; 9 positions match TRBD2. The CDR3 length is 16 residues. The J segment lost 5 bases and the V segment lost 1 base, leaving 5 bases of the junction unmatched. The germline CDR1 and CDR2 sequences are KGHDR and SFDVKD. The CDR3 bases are TGTGCCACCAGTGATTTTGAAGCGGGAGGTGACAATGAGCAGTTCTTC. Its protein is CATSDFEAGGDNEQFF.

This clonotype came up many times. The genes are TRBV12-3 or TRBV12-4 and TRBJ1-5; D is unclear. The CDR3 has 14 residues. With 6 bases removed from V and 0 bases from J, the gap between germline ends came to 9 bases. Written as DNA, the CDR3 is TGTGCCAGCAGCTTTGGCAATAGCAATCAGCCCCAGCATTTT. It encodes CASSFGNSNQPQHF.

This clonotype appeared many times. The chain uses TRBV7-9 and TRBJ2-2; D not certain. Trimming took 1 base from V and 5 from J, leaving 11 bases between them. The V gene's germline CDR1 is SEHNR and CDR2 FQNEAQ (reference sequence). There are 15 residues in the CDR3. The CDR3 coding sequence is TGTGCCAGCAGCTTAGTCTGGGAAGAAACCGGGGAGCTGTTTTTT. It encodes CASSLVWEETGELFF. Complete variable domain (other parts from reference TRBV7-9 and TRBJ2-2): DTGVSQNPRHKITKRGQNVTFRCDPISEHNRLYWYRQTLGQGPEFLTYFQNEAQLEKSRLLSDRFSAERPKGSFSTLEIQRTEQGDSAMYLCASSLVWEETGELFFGEGSRLTVL.